A single sample gave rise to the 11 T cell receptor beta chains below, sequenced in a study of T-cell memory formation after mild COVID-19. MiXCR was run by TCRdb on the 5' RACE reads, yielding one entry per CDR3 protein. The sample yields under 300,000 distinct CDR3 sequences, about a sixth seen once. The sample was PBMCs or a T cell subset sorted from them (not recorded which). The receptors derive from a man aged 18 to 35 who had mild COVID-19 (a few samples of this study predate the infection). Cell type and time point are not known.

This clonotype has just a few counts. This chain uses TRBV10-3 with TRBJ2-7; TRBD2 is a possible D gene (6 bases). The CDR3 consists of 13 residues. V lost 6 bases, J lost 3 bases, and 12 bases lay in between. The germline V gene has CDR1 ENHRY and CDR2 SYGVKD. In DNA form, the CDR3 reads TGTGCCATCAGCCCCGGGGGAGACTACGAGCAGTACTTC. This translates into CAISPGGDYEQYF.

This clonotype was observed a handful of times. The rearrangement links TRBV7-3 to TRBJ1-1; 8 nucleotides match TRBD1. The V and J ends lost 5 bases and 4 bases, in that order; junction bases with no gene match: 3. The germline V gene encodes CDR1 SGHTA and CDR2 FQGTGA. The CDR3 consists of 13 residues. The CDR3 protein is CASSDRGSTEAFF. The CDR3 coding sequence is TGTGCCAGCAGCGACAGGGGCTCCACTGAAGCTTTCTTT.

This chain uses TRBV6-6 with TRBJ2-5, with TRBD1 matching over 7 bases. The CDR3 covers 14 residues. J lost 1 base, V lost 1 base, and 0 bases had no gene match. Germline CDR1 MNHNY, CDR2 SVGAGI (reference sequence). The CDR3 DNA reads TGTGCCAGCAGTTACTACAGGGGCCAAGAGACCCAGTACTTC. Translating it yields CASSYYRGQETQYF.

The gene calls are TRBV7-9 and TRBJ2-5; 9 bases fit TRBD1. The CDR3 is 16 residues long. The junction had 8 bases not matched to a gene; V was cut back by 1 base and J by 5 bases. Germline-derived CDR1 and CDR2 are SEHNR and FQNEAQ (reference sequence). DNA for the CDR3: TGTGCCAGCAGCTTAGTAGGGACAGGGAGGTCCGAGACCCAGTACTTC. This codes for CASSLVGTGRSETQYF.

The chain uses TRBV29-1 and TRBJ1-1; TRBD1 agrees at 9 bases. V was clipped by 3 bases and J by 0 bases; unmatched bases: 11. The CDR3 spans 17 residues. CDR1 and CDR2 from the germline V gene are SQVTM and ANQGSEA. Here the CDR3 DNA reads TGCAGCGTTGAGGGTCCCGGGACAGGGACAATGAACACTGAAGCTTTCTTT. Protein sequence: CSVEGPGTGTMNTEAFF.

This sequence joins TRBV18 and TRBJ1-2, with D hard to call. The CDR3 runs to 14 residues. Germline CDR1 and CDR2: KGHSH and LQKENI. Trimming removed 2 bases from V and 2 bases from J, with 9 bases in between. CDR3 in DNA: TGTGCCAGCTCACCAGGCCGGGCCAACTATGGCTACACCTTC. Its translation is CASSPGRANYGYTF.

Turning to this clonotype: A read error is possible here, since a much larger clone lies one base away. The chain is built from TRBV12-3 or TRBV12-4 and TRBJ2-7, with TRBD2 identical over 7 bases. V lost 6 bases, J lost 2 bases, and 1 base stayed unmatched. This CDR3 region has 12 residues. CDR3 sequence reads: CASSGTTYEQYF. The CDR3 DNA reads TGTGCCAGCAGCGGGACTACCTACGAGCAGTACTTC.

The chain couples TRBV6-1 to TRBJ2-5; 7 bases map to TRBD1. V shed 7 bases and J 1 base; nucleotides not matched to a gene: 3. Germline V gives CDR1 MNHNS, CDR2 SASEGT. The CDR3 covers 13 residues. The CDR3 coding sequence is TGTGCCAGCACCGGACAGGCCCAAGAGACCCAGTACTTC. Its translation: CASTGQAQETQYF.

V and J are TRBV3-1 and TRBJ1-6; TRBD1 matches at 7 bases. CDR3 length: 16 amino acids. V was clipped by 1 base and J by 7 bases; unmatched bases: 7. Germline assignment: CDR1 LGHDT and CDR2 YNNKEL (reference sequence). CDR3 amino acids: CASSQGPGQRNSPLHF. The CDR3 bases are TGTGCCAGCAGCCAAGGACCGGGACAGAGGAATTCACCCCTCCACTTT.

This clonotype occurred a few times. This CDR3 reads CASSPPHLGHTEAFF. CDR3 bases: TGTGCCAGCAGCCCCCCCCATCTCGGCCACACTGAAGCTTTCTTT. The chain is built from TRBV7-9 and TRBJ1-1; unclear D gene. Germline values: CDR1 SEHNR, CDR2 FQNEAQ (reference sequence). The CDR3 is 15 residues long. Trimming took off 5 bases at V and 3 bases at J, with 16 bases between the two ends.

V gene TRBV7-6 combines with J gene TRBJ1-5; a possible D gene is TRBD1 (5 bases). Germline V gene sequence: CDR1 SGHVS, CDR2 FNYEAQ. V was trimmed by 1 base and J by 1 base, leaving 11 bases between them. This CDR3 comprises 16 residues. DNA for the CDR3: TGTGCCAGCAGCTTAGGGGGGGGTGAAAGCAATCAGCCCCAGCATTTT. Translation: CASSLGGGESNQPQHF.